Following are 28 T cell receptor beta chains from one sample sequenced in a study of blood T cell repertoires in COVID-19. Assay used: immunoSEQ multiplex PCR; TCRdb lists only in-frame clones, some missing. The sample gives 150,000 to 200,000 clones, around 87% of which show up once; around 2.6% is in the top ten. Input material: peripheral blood. All receptors come from a man aged 35-49 years with active or convalescent COVID-19.

Here the CDR3 reads CAWSLPGANNYGYTF. The CDR3, as DNA: TGTGCCTGGAGTCTACCAGGCGCGAATAACTATGGCTACACCTTC. The rearrangement joins TRBV30 to TRBJ1-2, with D unresolved. The CDR3 contains 15 residues. Germline V gene data show CDR1 as GTSNPN and CDR2 as SVGIG (reference sequence). Trimming shortened V by 2 bases and J by 1 base, and 14 bases separated the two germline ends.

The chain joins TRBV6-5 to TRBJ1-2, with a possible D match to TRBD1 (5 bases). This CDR3 comprises 15 residues. Looked up from germline, CDR1 is MNHEY and CDR2 is SVGAGI. V gave up 6 bases and J gave up 6 bases, with 20 bases separating them. DNA for the CDR3: TGTGCCAGCAGCCGAAACACGGGACTGCTAAATGGCTACACCTTC. Translated: CASSRNTGLLNGYTF.

The chain links TRBV5-8 to TRBJ2-3, with TRBD1 matching over 10 bases. CDR1 and CDR2 (germline): SGHTS, YDEGEE. There are 16 residues in the CDR3. V was pared by 0 bases and J by 3 bases, with 4 bases of the junction left unmatched. The CDR3 protein is CASSLGDRGPTDTQYF. As DNA, the CDR3 is TGTGCCAGCAGCTTGGGTGACAGGGGGCCTACAGATACGCAGTATTTT.

The CDR3 DNA reads as TGTGCCAGTAGCGCGGGACGCACAGATACGCAGTATTTT. It encodes CASSAGRTDTQYF. The gene calls are TRBV19 and TRBJ2-3; tentatively, D is TRBD2 (6 bases). CDR1 LNHDA and CDR2 SQIVND come from the germline V gene (reference sequence). The CDR3 covers 13 residues. V was cut by 6 bases and J by 1 base, with 8 bases left in between.

This chain links TRBV2 with TRBJ2-3; TRBD1 agrees at 8 bases. Germline V CDR1 and CDR2: SNHLY, FYNNEI. The CDR3 extends over 15 amino acids. The V and J ends lost 4 bases and 5 bases, in that order; junction bases with no gene match: 8. The CDR3 sequence is CASSVGRGLGDTQYF. The CDR3 DNA is TGTGCCAGCAGTGTAGGCAGGGGGCTCGGAGATACGCAGTATTTT.

CDR3 region: CASSQEGTEAFF. As DNA, the CDR3 is TGTGCCAGCAGCCAGGAGGGCACTGAAGCTTTCTTT. V gene TRBV7-9 combines with J gene TRBJ1-1, with D uncertain. Germline CDR1 SEHNR, CDR2 FQNEAQ (reference sequence). V was shortened by 5 bases and J by 4 bases, with 8 bases between the two germline ends. The CDR3 has 12 amino acids.

The rearrangement links TRBV30 to TRBJ1-1, with D possibly TRBD1 on 5 matching bases. The CDR3 is 14 residues long. V was trimmed by 4 bases and J by 3 bases, leaving 15 bases between them. The germline V gene has CDR1 GTSNPN and CDR2 SVGIG (reference sequence). CDR3 bases: TGTGCCTGGACGGGGGGGTACGGACACACTGAAGCTTTCTTT. This sequence encodes CAWTGGYGHTEAFF.

The chain employs TRBV20-1 and TRBJ2-1, with 7 bases matching TRBD2. Per germline, CDR1 DFQATT and CDR2 SNEGSKA (reference sequence). This CDR3 region has 16 residues. V shed 3 bases and J 0 bases; nucleotides not matched to a gene: 8. Here the CDR3 reads CSASPSGVSSYNEQFF. In DNA form, the CDR3 reads TGCAGTGCTAGTCCCAGCGGGGTGAGCTCCTACAATGAGCAGTTCTTC.

V gene TRBV13 combines with J gene TRBJ1-1; D is perhaps TRBD1 (6 bases). The CDR3 is made up of 15 amino acids. The V gene's germline CDR1 is PRHDT and CDR2 FYEKMQ (reference sequence). Between the trimmed V and J ends, which lost 5 bases and 0 bases, there was a span of 13 bases. The DNA of the CDR3 is TGTGCCAGCAGCGTATGGCAGGGGTTGAACACTGAAGCTTTCTTT. Protein: CASSVWQGLNTEAFF.

The rearrangement links TRBV15 to TRBJ1-1; tentatively, D is TRBD1 (5 bases). The CDR3 runs to 12 residues. Deletions cut 3 bases from V and 10 bases from J, with 12 bases between. The V gene's germline CDR1 is LNHNV and CDR2 YYDKDF (reference sequence). DNA for the CDR3: TGTGCCACCAGCAGGGGCCAGGGTGGAGCTTTCTTT. It yields the protein CATSRGQGGAFF.

V and J are TRBV18 and TRBJ1-2; TRBD1 matches 7 bases. Germline CDR1 KGHSH, CDR2 LQKENI. After removal of 2 bases from V and 0 bases from J, the junction contained 9 bases not matched to a gene. This CDR3 has 17 residues. CDR3 sequence (DNA): TGTGCCAGCTCACCATTCCCAGGGGGAATTTCTAACTATGGCTACACCTTC. Translating gives CASSPFPGGISNYGYTF.

The table lists this clone with a count of one. The chain links TRBV2 to TRBJ2-5; D is uncertain. The germline gives CDR1 SNHLY, CDR2 FYNNEI. This CDR3 comprises 15 residues. V was cut by 6 bases and J by 2 bases, with 16 bases left in between. CDR3 DNA sequence: TGTGCCAGCAGGGAGAGGTCTGCCCGTCAAGAGACCCAGTACTTC. Protein product: CASRERSARQETQYF.

The chain uses TRBV6-1 and TRBJ1-2; 8 bases are shared with TRBD1. V shed 2 bases, J shed 4 bases, and the junction held 12 bases outside the gene matches. Germline V gives CDR1 MNHNS, CDR2 SASEGT. The length of the CDR3 is 17 residues. CDR3 residues: CASSEWGPSGTGYGYTF. The CDR3 coding sequence is TGTGCCAGCAGTGAATGGGGACCTTCCGGGACAGGCTATGGCTACACCTTC.

This chain uses TRBV4-1 with TRBJ1-3; D is unclear. Trimming cost V 4 bases and J 0 bases, with 16 bases left between them. The CDR3 runs 17 residues. Germline lookup yields CDR1 MGHRA and CDR2 YSYEKL. This CDR3 is CASSRTEVPNSGNTIYF. CDR3 DNA sequence: TGCGCCAGCAGCCGGACGGAGGTTCCAAACTCTGGAAACACCATATATTTT.

This clone was picked up one time. The gene calls are TRBV4-2 and TRBJ2-3, with D possibly TRBD2 on 7 matching bases. The CDR3 length is 18 residues. Germline V gene sequence: CDR1 LGHNA, CDR2 YNFKEQ. Trimming took 0 bases from V and 0 from J, leaving 16 bases between them. The CDR3 here is CASSQDSRGASSTDTQYF. The CDR3 nucleotides read TGTGCCAGCAGCCAAGATTCCCGGGGGGCATCTAGCACAGATACGCAGTATTTT.

This chain connects TRBV19 to TRBJ1-4, with 8 bases lining up with TRBD1. The J segment lost 3 bases and the V segment lost 4 bases, leaving 7 bases of the junction unmatched. There are 16 residues in the CDR3. CDR1 and CDR2 from the germline V gene are LNHDA and SQIVND (reference sequence). The CDR3 reads CASSTLRGQANEKLFF. Here the CDR3 DNA reads TGTGCCAGTAGTACACTCAGGGGGCAGGCTAATGAAAAACTGTTTTTT.

The chain links TRBV12-5 to TRBJ2-1; 11 positions match TRBD2. This CDR3 is 14 amino acids long. CDR1 and CDR2 (germline): LGHNT, FRNRAP. V trimming: 6 bases; J trimming: 6 bases; junction bases outside the gene matches: 4. The CDR3: CASGRSGGANEQFF. DNA for the CDR3: TGTGCTAGTGGCCGTAGCGGGGGGGCCAATGAGCAGTTCTTC.

V gene TRBV4-3 combines with J gene TRBJ1-1; maybe TRBD1 (5 bases). CDR3 length: 17 amino acids. Germline V lookup: CDR1 LGHNA, CDR2 YSLEER. Trimming took 0 bases from V and 2 from J, leaving 16 bases between them. The CDR3 loop is CASSQDRTGLQNTEAFF. As DNA, the CDR3 is TGCGCCAGCAGCCAAGATCGGACGGGACTGCAAAACACTGAAGCTTTCTTT.

The chain employs TRBV11-3 and TRBJ2-2, with TRBD1 as a possible D gene (6 bases). The CDR3 loop spans 15 amino acids. The germline gives CDR1 SGHNT, CDR2 YENEEA. V lost 5 bases and J lost 4, with 14 bases in between. The CDR3 protein is CASSASTGTTGELFF. The CDR3 DNA sequence: TGTGCCAGCAGCGCCTCGACAGGAACCACCGGGGAGCTGTTTTTT.

V and J are TRBV10-1 and TRBJ2-7, with TRBD2 as a possible D gene (6 bases). The CDR3 sequence is 14 residues long. V was shortened by 3 bases and J by 4 bases, with 13 bases between the two germline ends. CDR1 WNHNN and CDR2 SYGVQD come from the germline V gene (reference sequence). The CDR3 loop reads CASSDRGSKYEQYF. CDR3 in DNA: TGCGCCAGCAGTGATCGGGGGTCGAAATACGAGCAGTACTTC.

J is TRBJ1-5 and V is TRBV29-1; TRBD1 matches at 8 bases. This CDR3 is 14 amino acids long. With 6 bases clipped from V and 3 bases from J, the junction kept 7 bases outside the gene matches. The germline gives CDR1 SQVTM, CDR2 ANQGSEA. CDR3 in amino acids: CSVVGTGTNQPQHF. The CDR3, as DNA: TGCAGCGTAGTAGGGACAGGCACCAATCAGCCCCAGCATTTT.

The J gene is TRBJ1-2, the V gene TRBV6-5; no clear D gene. Trimming shortened V by 7 bases and J by 5 bases, and 11 bases separated the two germline ends. The CDR3 spans 12 residues. The germline CDR1 and CDR2 sequences are MNHEY and SVGAGI. CDR3 sequence reads: CASTGVGYGYTF. In DNA form, the CDR3 reads TGTGCCAGCACCGGGGTTGGGTATGGCTACACCTTC.

The genes are TRBV29-1 and TRBJ2-2; 7 bases line up with TRBD2. V shed 6 bases, J shed 4 bases, and the junction held 5 bases outside the gene matches. The CDR3 is 13 amino acids. Germline CDR1 SQVTM, CDR2 ANQGSEA. The CDR3 coding sequence is TGCAGCGTGGCTAGCGGAATCACCGGGGAGCTGTTTTTT. Translation gives CSVASGITGELFF.

CDR3 sequence reads: CASSQGSSYNEQFF. As DNA, the CDR3 is TGTGCCAGCAGTCAAGGGAGCTCCTACAATGAGCAGTTCTTC. V is TRBV28 and J is TRBJ2-1; maybe TRBD2 (5 bases). Germline V gene lookup returns CDR1 MDHEN and CDR2 SYDVKM. The CDR3 length is 14 residues. Between the trimmed V and J ends, which lost 5 bases and 0 bases, there was a span of 8 bases.

The chain links TRBV6-4 to TRBJ1-5; a possible D gene is TRBD1 (5 bases). Trimming shortened V by 4 bases and J by 0 bases, and 13 bases separated the two germline ends. Germline V gives CDR1 MRHNA, CDR2 SNTAGT. CDR3 length equals 16 residues. CDR3 bases: TGTGCCAGCAGTGCGTGTAGGGGCCATAGCAATCAGCCCCAGCATTTT. This sequence encodes CASSACRGHSNQPQHF.

The chain links TRBV5-1 to TRBJ1-2; 9 bases are a match to TRBD1. Germline V gene sequence: CDR1 SGHRS, CDR2 YFSETQ. The V segment lost 4 bases and the J segment 2 bases; nucleotides outside the gene matches: 6. The CDR3 covers 15 residues. The CDR3 region is CASSVRTGENYGYTF. The CDR3 coding sequence is TGCGCCAGCAGCGTCCGGACAGGGGAGAACTATGGCTACACCTTC.

The chain couples TRBV5-4 to TRBJ2-1; possibly TRBD1 for D (6 bases). The V end lost 1 base, the J end lost 0 bases, and 8 bases lay between the germline ends. The CDR3 is 15 residues long. Germline CDR1 and CDR2: SGHNT and YYREEE (reference sequence). The DNA for the CDR3 is TGTGCCAGCAGCTTGCAGGGGAGCTCCTACAATGAGCAGTTCTTC. As protein: CASSLQGSSYNEQFF.

The V gene is TRBV19, the J gene TRBJ2-5; 7 bases are a match to TRBD2. This CDR3 is built from 15 residues. V was pared by 3 bases and J by 1 base, with 5 bases of the junction left unmatched. The germline gives CDR1 LNHDA, CDR2 SQIVND (reference sequence). The CDR3 DNA reads as TGTGCCAGTAGTATTTTGGGAGGGGCCCAAGAGACCCAGTACTTC. Its translation: CASSILGGAQETQYF.